The 17 T cell receptor beta chains listed next were all sequenced from one sample in a study of blood T cell repertoires in COVID-19. Profiling relied on immunoSEQ multiplex PCR, and the TCRdb table lists in-frame clones only, not all of them. The data hold about 160,000 clones, with over 75% observed a single time. The material sequenced was peripheral blood. The receptors here all came from a human donor in a cohort sampled during active COVID-19.

The V call is TRBV4-1, the J call TRBJ2-4; 9 bases are shared with TRBD1. After removal of 4 bases from V and 7 bases from J, the junction contained 8 bases not matched to a gene. There are 15 residues in the CDR3. Germline assignment: CDR1 MGHRA and CDR2 YSYEKL. The CDR3 spells CASSRLGQGGNIQYF. CDR3 coding DNA: TGCGCCAGCAGCCGCCTGGGACAGGGAGGGAACATTCAGTACTTC.

V usage is TRBV18 and J usage is TRBJ2-7, with 7 nucleotides matching TRBD1. Germline CDR1 and CDR2: KGHSH and LQKENI. Trimming at V came to 6 bases and at J to 3 bases, leaving 5 bases not matched to a gene. The CDR3 extends over 13 amino acids. The CDR3 DNA is TGTGCCAGCTCGCAGACAGGGCTCTACGAGCAGTACTTC. Its protein is CASSQTGLYEQYF.

The chain is built from TRBV29-1 and TRBJ2-1; a possible D gene is TRBD1 (5 bases). Trimming left V 6 bases short and J 4 bases short, with 13 bases between. The CDR3 spans 13 residues. The germline CDR1 and CDR2 sequences are SQVTM and ANQGSEA. CDR3 coding DNA: TGCAGCGTAGCCCGACAGAGTTACAATGAGCAGTTCTTC. Its translation: CSVARQSYNEQFF.

This clone was seen just once. This chain connects TRBV19 to TRBJ2-3, with TRBD2 matching 13 bases. J lost 3 bases, V lost 7 bases, and 16 bases had no gene match. The length of the CDR3 is 19 residues. Germline assignment: CDR1 LNHDA and CDR2 SQIVND (reference sequence). The CDR3 reads CASTPTSGGILRWTDTQYF. In nucleotides, the CDR3 is TGTGCCAGTACCCCGACTAGCGGGGGGATCTTGCGGTGGACAGATACGCAGTATTTT.

V is TRBV15 and J is TRBJ2-1; TRBD1 might be the D (5 bases). Trimming removed 5 bases at V and 3 bases at J, with 11 bases between. This CDR3 comprises 14 residues. The germline CDR1 and CDR2 sequences are LNHNV and YYDKDF (reference sequence). In nucleotides, the CDR3 is TGTGCCACCAGCGGGGCGTGGAACTACAATGAGCAGTTCTTC. Translation: CATSGAWNYNEQFF.

The rearrangement links TRBV28 to TRBJ2-3, with D possibly matching TRBD1 (7 bases). The CDR3 has 15 residues. V dropped 8 bases and J dropped 1 base, with 16 bases sitting between them. Per the germline V gene, CDR1 is MDHEN and CDR2 is SYDVKM. The CDR3 spells CASHAEGTGTDTQYF. The CDR3 nucleotides are TGTGCCAGCCACGCGGAGGGGACAGGCACAGATACGCAGTATTTT.

The rearrangement joins TRBV25-1 to TRBJ1-1; tentatively, D is TRBD1 (5 bases). CDR3 length: 15 residues. Deletions cut 7 bases from V and 0 bases from J, with 15 bases between. The germline CDR1 and CDR2 sequences are MGHDK and SYGVNS. CDR3 loop: CASNPRGGVNTEAFF. For the CDR3, the DNA is TGTGCCAGCAACCCTAGGGGAGGGGTGAACACTGAAGCTTTCTTT.

The rearrangement uses TRBV4-1 and TRBJ1-2, with 8 bases lining up with TRBD1. CDR1 and CDR2 from the germline V gene are MGHRA and YSYEKL. V was pared by 3 bases and J by 4 bases, with 7 bases of the junction left unmatched. The CDR3 has 15 amino acids. The CDR3 is CASSQEDREFYGYTF. The CDR3 DNA reads as TGCGCCAGCAGCCAGGAGGACAGGGAGTTCTATGGCTACACCTTC.

The chain joins TRBV9 to TRBJ2-7, with 7 bases matching TRBD1. CDR1 and CDR2 from the germline V gene are SGDLS and YYNGEE. Losses at the gene ends were 4 bases for V and 0 bases for J; bases not matched to a gene: 4. The CDR3 is made up of 14 amino acids. CDR3 region: CASSPGQPSYEQYF. Here the CDR3 DNA reads TGTGCCAGCAGCCCGGGACAGCCCTCCTACGAGCAGTACTTC.

This clone was observed a single time. The chain joins TRBV6-2 or TRBV6-3 to TRBJ1-5, with D unresolved. Germline CDR1 is MNHEY and CDR2 is SVGEGT. With 6 bases removed from V and 1 base from J, the gap between germline ends came to 16 bases. This CDR3 region has 16 residues. The CDR3 sequence: CASSLLDGQSNQPQHF. DNA of the CDR3: TGTGCCAGCAGCCTTCTTGATGGGCAGAGCAATCAGCCCCAGCATTTT.

J is TRBJ2-3 and V is TRBV27; D possibly corresponds to TRBD2 (6 bases). The germline gives CDR1 MNHEY, CDR2 SMNVEV (reference sequence). The CDR3 is 16 amino acids. V lost 1 base and J 5 bases, leaving 16 bases between the germline ends. CDR3 sequence (DNA): TGTGCCAGCAGTTTATATTTCACCAGCGGGCAAGATACGCAGTATTTT. Amino acids: CASSLYFTSGQDTQYF.

The chain has TRBV10-2 and TRBJ2-3, with D tentatively TRBD2 (6 bases). Per germline, CDR1 WSHSY and CDR2 SAAADI. With 10 bases removed from V and 6 bases from J, the gap between germline ends came to 20 bases. This CDR3 region has 14 residues. CDR3 in DNA: TGCGCCACTTCGGTTGCGGGGCTATGGGATACGCAGTATTTT. Its protein product is CATSVAGLWDTQYF.

In this sample, this clone turned up once. The chain has TRBV4-3 and TRBJ1-3; a weak D match, TRBD1 (6 bases). The CDR3 is 17 residues long. Per the germline V gene, CDR1 is LGHNA and CDR2 is YSLEER. V shed 0 bases and J shed 6 bases, with 18 bases lying between them. CDR3 amino acids: CASSQELKDSFLNTIYF. The CDR3, as DNA: TGCGCCAGCAGCCAAGAATTGAAGGACAGCTTCTTAAACACCATATATTTT.

The chain carries TRBV6-1 and TRBJ1-2; D may be TRBD1 (6 bases). The CDR3 is 14 amino acids. Trimming took 3 bases from V and 7 from J, leaving 15 bases between them. Germline V gene sequence: CDR1 MNHNS, CDR2 SASEGT. CDR3 loop: CASSDQQGRGGYTF. The CDR3 DNA reads TGTGCCAGCAGTGATCAGCAGGGGAGGGGTGGCTACACCTTC.

The chain couples TRBV7-9 to TRBJ2-5, with 9 bases identical to TRBD1. The CDR3 is 15 residues long. CDR1 and CDR2 from the germline V gene are SEHNR and FQNEAQ (reference sequence). V shed 0 bases, J shed 3 bases, and the junction held 2 bases outside the gene matches. The CDR3 is CASSLARTGEETQYF. CDR3 DNA: TGTGCCAGCAGCTTAGCGAGGACAGGGGAAGAGACCCAGTACTTC.

This clone was detected once. The chain couples TRBV7-9 to TRBJ2-5; a weak D match, TRBD2 (5 bases). This CDR3 is built from 15 residues. V lost 3 bases and J 7 bases, leaving 18 bases between the germline ends. Germline V lookup: CDR1 SEHNR, CDR2 FQNEAQ (reference sequence). The CDR3 here is CASSFKSAARGTQYF. CDR3 nucleotides: TGTGCCAGCAGCTTTAAGTCGGCGGCCCGGGGGACCCAGTACTTC.

This rearrangement joins TRBV7-2 to TRBJ2-5, with 8 bases fitting TRBD2. J gave up 4 bases and V 5 bases, and 9 bases lay outside the gene matches. The CDR3 is made up of 15 amino acids. Germline CDR1 SGHTA, CDR2 FQGNSA. CDR3 protein: CASSVASGSAETQYF. CDR3 nucleotide sequence: TGTGCCAGCAGCGTTGCAAGCGGGAGCGCAGAGACCCAGTACTTC.